The entry below gives a single TCR beta chain sequence along with its context. The junction departs from germline at one end; a sequencing error may be responsible. The germline V gene encodes CDR1 MDHEN and CDR2 SYDVKM. There are 14 residues in the CDR3. This specimen comes from a study of T cell responses to AZD1222 COVID-19 vaccine. Sequencing used immunoSEQ multiplex PCR; TCRdb keeps in-frame clones, though not all of them. The sample shows over 150,000 clones, 86% of them seen only once. The TCR originated in an adult in good health. The sample was peripheral blood, taken on day 0 of MenACWY control vaccination. The rearrangement uses TRBV28 and TRBJ1-5; the D gene is possibly TRBD1 (5 bases). CDR3 sequence: CASSLRGGNQPQHF. CDR3 bases: TGTGCCAGCAGTTTAAGGGGAGGCAACCAGCCCCAGCATTTT. Complete variable domain (other parts from reference TRBV28 and TRBJ1-5): DVKVTQSSRYLVKRTGEKVFLECVQDMDHENMFWYRQDPGLGLRLIYFSYDVKMKEKGDIPEGYSVSREKKERFSLILESASTNQTSMYLCASSLRGGNQPQHFGDGTRLSIL.